This TCR beta chain was sequenced in a study of T cell clones after liver transplantation. Study-level background: A pre-transplant mixed lymphocyte reaction with TCRbeta sequencing defined graft-donor-reactive clones followed in post-transplant blood. Until 12-24 months post-transplant, subjects got standard immunosuppression and no induction.

The protocol was immunoSEQ multiplex PCR, while the TCRdb copy is restricted to in-frame clones and leaves out a portion. Seen here are 45,000 to 55,000 clones, approximately 84% observed once, and the top ten hold approximately 8.5%. Findings and caveats of the study: Graft donor-reactive T cells possibly entered the graft instead of undergoing deletion. In two subjects, few donor cells limited the measurable donor-reactive repertoire.

Regarding this clone: Its specificity is not known.

V was trimmed by 4 bases and J by 4 bases, leaving 18 bases between them. The CDR3 is 15 amino acids. Germline V CDR1 and CDR2: SGHDT, YYEEEE. The TCR sequence derives from a human donor who received a liver transplant. The source was CD4+ T cells from blood, collected before liver transplant. J is TRBJ2-7 and V is TRBV5-6; maybe TRBD2 (6 bases). The CDR3 reads CASSRGTGMGYEQYF. Here the CDR3 DNA reads TGTGCCAGCAGCAGAGGGACTGGGATGGGTTACGAGCAGTACTTC.